The TCR beta chain under discussion was sequenced for a study of blood T cell repertoires in COVID-19. Overall study context: COVID-19 samples collected from the United States, Italy and Spain covered acute and convalescent phases.

The V and J ends lost 8 bases and 0 bases respectively, with 17 bases between them. Germline V gene data show CDR1 as MNHEY and CDR2 as SMNVEV (reference sequence). The CDR3 loop spans 15 amino acids. Original methodology: Estimation of nucleated cell counts was performed using reference gene primer amplification. Using immunoSEQ multiplex PCR, the repertoire was profiled, and TCRdb retains in-frame clones only, with some absent. That table supplies the V and J calls and clone size; D and trimming were determined from the DNA. This table holds about 92,000 clones, approximately 85% found once. The sample holds many counts of this clone.

The sequence derives from a human donor in a cohort sampled during active COVID-19. The sample taken for sequencing was peripheral blood. V gene TRBV27 combines with J gene TRBJ2-7, with a weak D call TRBD2 (5 bases). The CDR3 nucleotides read TGTGCCAGCGGCTATACTAGGAGCAGCTCCTACGAGCAGTACTTC. Its translation is CASGYTRSSSYEQYF.